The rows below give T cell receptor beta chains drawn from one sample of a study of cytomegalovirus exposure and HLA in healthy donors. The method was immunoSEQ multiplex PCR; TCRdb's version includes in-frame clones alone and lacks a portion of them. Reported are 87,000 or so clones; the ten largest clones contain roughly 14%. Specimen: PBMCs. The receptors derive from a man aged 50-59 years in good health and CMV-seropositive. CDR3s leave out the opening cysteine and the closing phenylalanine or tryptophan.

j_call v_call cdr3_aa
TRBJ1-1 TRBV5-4 ASSLGATGGATEAF
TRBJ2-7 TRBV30 AWEQGGAYEQY
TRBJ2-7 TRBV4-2 ASSPYSAYEQY
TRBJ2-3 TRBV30 ACGTEVGGTQY
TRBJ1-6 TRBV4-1 ASSPMDRGNNSPLH
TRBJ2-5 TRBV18 ASSPFQGARETQY
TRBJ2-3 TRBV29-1 SVGRGTTADTQY
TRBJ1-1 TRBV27 ASRRRGALDTEAF
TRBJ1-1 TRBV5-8 ASSYRGGNTEAF
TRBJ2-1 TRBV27 ASSLSTSGASYNEQF
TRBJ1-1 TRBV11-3 ASSLFVQGPGEAF
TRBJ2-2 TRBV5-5 ASSPDWAGRNTGELF
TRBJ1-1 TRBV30 AWRSGAEAF
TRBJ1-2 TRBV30 AWTPFPGPRDGYT
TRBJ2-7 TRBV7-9 ASSLVAGVGEQY
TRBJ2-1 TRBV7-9 ASSSGTGRRRNEQF
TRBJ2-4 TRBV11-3 ASSLDQGGSLAKNIQY
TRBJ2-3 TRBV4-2 ASSQERRSTDTQY
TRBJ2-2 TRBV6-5 ASSYRQGSTGELF
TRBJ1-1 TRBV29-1 SVWGGWGTEAF
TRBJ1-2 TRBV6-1 ASIVGGDYGYT
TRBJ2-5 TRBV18 ASSPPGVLETQY
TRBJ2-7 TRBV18 ASSSTVSSYEQY
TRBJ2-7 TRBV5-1 ASRDAGWEQY
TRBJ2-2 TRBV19 ASDSSSGSNTGELF
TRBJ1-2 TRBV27 ASSSYGQAGNYGYT
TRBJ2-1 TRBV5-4 ASSLVFAGADKQF
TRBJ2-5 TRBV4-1 ASSPRLAGGQKETQY
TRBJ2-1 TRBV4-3 ASGRFPLAGGPGEQF
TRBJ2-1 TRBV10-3 AIGGTADYNEQF
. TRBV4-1 ASSQVVLAGGPIRLEQY
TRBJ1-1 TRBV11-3 ASSFDTEAF
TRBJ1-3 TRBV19 ASLPTRGAPGNTIY
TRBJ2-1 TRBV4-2 ASSPAAGILNEQF
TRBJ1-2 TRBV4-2 ASSQATGQGNYGYT
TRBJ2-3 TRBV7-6 ASSLGVSGRPPDTQY